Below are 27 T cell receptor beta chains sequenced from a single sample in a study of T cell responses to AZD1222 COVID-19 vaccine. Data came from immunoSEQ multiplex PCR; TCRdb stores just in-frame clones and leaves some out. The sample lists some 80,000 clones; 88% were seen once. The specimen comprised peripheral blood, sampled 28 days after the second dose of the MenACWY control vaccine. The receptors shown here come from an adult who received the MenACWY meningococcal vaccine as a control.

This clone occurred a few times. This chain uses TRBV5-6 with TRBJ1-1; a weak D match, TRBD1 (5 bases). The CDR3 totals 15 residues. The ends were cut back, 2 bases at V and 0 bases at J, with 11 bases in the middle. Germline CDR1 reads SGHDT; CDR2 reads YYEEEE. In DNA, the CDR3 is TGTGCCAGCAGCTTTGGCAGGGAGATGAACACTGAAGCTTTCTTT. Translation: CASSFGREMNTEAFF. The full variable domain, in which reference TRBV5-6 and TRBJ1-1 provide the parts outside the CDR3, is DAGVTQSPTHLIKTRGQQVTLRCSPKSGHDTVSWYQQALGQGPQFIFQYYEEEERQRGNFPDRFSGHQFPNYSSELNVNALLLGDSALYLCASSFGREMNTEAFFGQGTRLTVV.

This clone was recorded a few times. The CDR3: CASSGGQTYGYTF. The CDR3 DNA sequence: TGTGCCAGCAGTGGAGGACAGACCTATGGCTACACCTTC. This sequence joins TRBV2 and TRBJ1-2; D perhaps matches TRBD1 (6 bases). V gave up 4 bases and J gave up 4 bases, with 10 bases separating them. Germline V gene data show CDR1 as SNHLY and CDR2 as FYNNEI. The CDR3 length is 13 residues.

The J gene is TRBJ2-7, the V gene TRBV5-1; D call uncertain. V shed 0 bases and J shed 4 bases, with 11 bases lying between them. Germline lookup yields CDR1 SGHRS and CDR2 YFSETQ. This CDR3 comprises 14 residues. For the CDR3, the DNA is TGCGCCAGCAGCTTGGAAGTCGGTCCGTACGAGCAGTACTTC. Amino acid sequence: CASSLEVGPYEQYF.

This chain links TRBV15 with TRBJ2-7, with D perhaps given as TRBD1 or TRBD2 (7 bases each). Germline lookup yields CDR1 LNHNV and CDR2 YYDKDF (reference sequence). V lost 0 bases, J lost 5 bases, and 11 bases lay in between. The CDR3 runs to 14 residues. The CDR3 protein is CATSREGGGDEQYF. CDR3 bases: TGTGCCACCAGCAGAGAGGGAGGGGGCGACGAGCAGTACTTC.

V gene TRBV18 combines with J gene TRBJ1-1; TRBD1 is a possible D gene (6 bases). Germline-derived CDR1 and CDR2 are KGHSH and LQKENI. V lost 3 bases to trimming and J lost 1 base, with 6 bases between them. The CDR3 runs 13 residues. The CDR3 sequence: CASSPGQNTEAFF. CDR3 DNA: TGTGCCAGCTCACCGGGACAGAACACTGAAGCTTTCTTT.

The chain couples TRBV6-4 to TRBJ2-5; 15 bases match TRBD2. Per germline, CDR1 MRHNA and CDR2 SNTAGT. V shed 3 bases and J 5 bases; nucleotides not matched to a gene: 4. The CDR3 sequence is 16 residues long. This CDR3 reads CASSETGTSGGETQYF. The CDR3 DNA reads TGTGCCAGCAGTGAAACCGGGACTAGCGGGGGGGAGACCCAGTACTTC.

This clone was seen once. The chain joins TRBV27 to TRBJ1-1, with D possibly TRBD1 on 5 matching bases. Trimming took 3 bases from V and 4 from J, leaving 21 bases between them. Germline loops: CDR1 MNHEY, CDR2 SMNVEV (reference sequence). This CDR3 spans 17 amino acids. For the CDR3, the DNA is TGTGCCAGCAGTTTTACCCCAACACAGGTGGGTGGCACTGAAGCTTTCTTT. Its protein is CASSFTPTQVGGTEAFF.

The CDR3 nucleotides are TGTGCCAGCAGTCAACAGACAGGGTCATCTGAAAAACTGTTTTTT. Protein product: CASSQQTGSSEKLFF. The J gene is TRBJ1-4, the V gene TRBV28; 7 nucleotides agree with TRBD1. CDR1 is MDHEN and CDR2 is SYDVKM in the germline V gene. The CDR3 extends over 15 amino acids. V lost 5 bases, J lost 7 bases, and 10 bases stayed unmatched.

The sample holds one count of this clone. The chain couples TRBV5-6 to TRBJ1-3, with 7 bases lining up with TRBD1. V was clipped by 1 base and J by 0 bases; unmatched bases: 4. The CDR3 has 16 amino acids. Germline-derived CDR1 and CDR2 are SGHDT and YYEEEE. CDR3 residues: CASSLWGQLSGNTIYF. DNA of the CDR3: TGTGCCAGCAGCTTGTGGGGACAGCTCTCTGGAAACACCATATATTTT.

The CDR3 protein is CASREQGVRGANVLTF. The CDR3 DNA is TGTGCCAGCAGGGAACAGGGGGTGCGAGGGGCCAACGTCCTGACTTTC. The chain recombines TRBV27 with TRBJ2-6; 8 bases map to TRBD1. CDR1 is MNHEY, CDR2 SMNVEV, per germline (reference sequence). V shed 6 bases, J shed 4 bases, and the junction held 8 bases outside the gene matches. The CDR3 is 16 residues long.

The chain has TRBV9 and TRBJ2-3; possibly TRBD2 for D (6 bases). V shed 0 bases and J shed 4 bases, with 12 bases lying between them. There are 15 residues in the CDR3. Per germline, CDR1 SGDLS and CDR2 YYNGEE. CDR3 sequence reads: CASSVATSGADTQYF. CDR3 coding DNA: TGTGCCAGCAGCGTAGCTACCTCGGGGGCAGATACGCAGTATTTT.

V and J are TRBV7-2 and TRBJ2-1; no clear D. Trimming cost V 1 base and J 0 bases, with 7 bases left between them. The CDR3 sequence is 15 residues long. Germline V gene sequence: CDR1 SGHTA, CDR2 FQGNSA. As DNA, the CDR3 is TGTGCCAGCAGCTTAGATTTTAGCTCCTACAATGAGCAGTTCTTC. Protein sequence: CASSLDFSSYNEQFF.

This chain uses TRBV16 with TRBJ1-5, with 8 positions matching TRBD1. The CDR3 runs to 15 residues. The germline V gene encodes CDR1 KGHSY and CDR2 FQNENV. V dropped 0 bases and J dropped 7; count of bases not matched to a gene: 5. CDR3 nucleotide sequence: TGTGCCAGCAGCCAATCCCAGGGGGCGAGCCAGCCCCAGCATTTT. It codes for CASSQSQGASQPQHF.

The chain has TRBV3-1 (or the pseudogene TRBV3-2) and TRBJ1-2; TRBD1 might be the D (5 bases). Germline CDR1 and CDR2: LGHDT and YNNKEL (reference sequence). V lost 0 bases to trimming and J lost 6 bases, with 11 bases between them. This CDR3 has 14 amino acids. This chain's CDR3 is CASSQEGRVDGYTF. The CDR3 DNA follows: TGTGCCAGCAGCCAAGAGGGCAGGGTGGATGGCTACACCTTC.

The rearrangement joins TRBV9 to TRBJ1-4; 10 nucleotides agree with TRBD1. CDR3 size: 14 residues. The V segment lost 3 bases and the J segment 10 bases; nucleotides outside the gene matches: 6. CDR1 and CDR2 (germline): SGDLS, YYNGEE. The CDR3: CASSATGGAGKLFF. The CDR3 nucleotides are TGTGCCAGCAGCGCGACAGGGGGCGCGGGAAAACTGTTTTTT.

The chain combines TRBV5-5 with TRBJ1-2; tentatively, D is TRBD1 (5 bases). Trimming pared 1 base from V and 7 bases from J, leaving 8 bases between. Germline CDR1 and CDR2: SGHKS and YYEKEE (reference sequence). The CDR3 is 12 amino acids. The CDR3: CASSLTGSGYTF. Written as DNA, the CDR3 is TGTGCCAGCAGCTTGACAGGAAGTGGCTACACCTTC.

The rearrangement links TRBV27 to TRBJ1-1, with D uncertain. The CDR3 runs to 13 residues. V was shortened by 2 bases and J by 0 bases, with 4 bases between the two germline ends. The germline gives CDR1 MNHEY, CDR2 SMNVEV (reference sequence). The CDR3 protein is CASSLGMNTEAFF. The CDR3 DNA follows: TGTGCCAGCAGTTTAGGGATGAACACTGAAGCTTTCTTT.

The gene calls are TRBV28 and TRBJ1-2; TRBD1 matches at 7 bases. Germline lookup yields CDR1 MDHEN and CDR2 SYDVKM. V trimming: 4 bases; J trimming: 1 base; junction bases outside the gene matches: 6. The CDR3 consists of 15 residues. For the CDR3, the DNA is TGTGCCAGCAGTTCGCCGGGACAGTTTAACTATGGCTACACCTTC. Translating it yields CASSSPGQFNYGYTF.

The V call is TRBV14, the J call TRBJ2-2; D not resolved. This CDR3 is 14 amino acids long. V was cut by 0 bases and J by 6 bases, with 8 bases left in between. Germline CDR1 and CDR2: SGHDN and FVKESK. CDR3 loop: CASSQDLGAGELFF. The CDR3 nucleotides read TGTGCCAGCAGCCAAGATCTAGGAGCCGGGGAGCTGTTTTTT.

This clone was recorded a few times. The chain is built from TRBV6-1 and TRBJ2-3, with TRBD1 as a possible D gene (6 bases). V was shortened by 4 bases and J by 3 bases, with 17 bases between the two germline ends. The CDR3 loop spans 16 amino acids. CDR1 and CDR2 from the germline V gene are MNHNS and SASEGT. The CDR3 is CASSAEVGAQTDTQYF. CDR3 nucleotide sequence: TGTGCCAGCAGTGCAGAGGTGGGGGCTCAAACAGATACGCAGTATTTT.

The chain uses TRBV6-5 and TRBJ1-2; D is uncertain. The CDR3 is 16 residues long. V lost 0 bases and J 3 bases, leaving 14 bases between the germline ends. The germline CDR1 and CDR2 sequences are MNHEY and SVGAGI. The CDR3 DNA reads TGTGCCAGCAGTTACTCAAACCCGAGGAGGGACTATGGCTACACCTTC. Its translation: CASSYSNPRRDYGYTF.

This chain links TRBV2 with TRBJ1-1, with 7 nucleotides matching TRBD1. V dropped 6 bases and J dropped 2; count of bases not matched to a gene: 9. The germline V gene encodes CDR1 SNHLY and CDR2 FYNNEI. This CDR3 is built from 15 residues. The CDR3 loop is CASREPGTANTEAFF. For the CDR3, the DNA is TGTGCCAGCAGGGAACCAGGGACAGCAAACACTGAAGCTTTCTTT.

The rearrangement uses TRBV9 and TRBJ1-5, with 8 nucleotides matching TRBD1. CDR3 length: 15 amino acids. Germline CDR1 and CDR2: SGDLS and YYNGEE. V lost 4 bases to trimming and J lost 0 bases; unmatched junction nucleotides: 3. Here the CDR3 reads CASSLTGGSNQPQHF. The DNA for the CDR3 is TGTGCCAGCAGCCTCACAGGGGGTAGCAATCAGCCCCAGCATTTT.

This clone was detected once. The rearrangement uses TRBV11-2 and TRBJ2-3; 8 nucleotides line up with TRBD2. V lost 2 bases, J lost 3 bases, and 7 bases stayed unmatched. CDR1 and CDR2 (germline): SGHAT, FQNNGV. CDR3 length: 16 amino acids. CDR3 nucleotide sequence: TGTGCCAGCAGCTTACTTTCGGGGGGGGATACAGATACGCAGTATTTT. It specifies CASSLLSGGDTDTQYF.

In DNA form, the CDR3 reads TGTGCCAGCAGCAAAGGAGCAGACCTAGCCAAAAACATTCAGTACTTC. This sequence encodes CASSKGADLAKNIQYF. This chain joins TRBV21-1 and TRBJ2-4. TRBV21-1 is flagged as a pseudogene. This CDR3 spans 16 amino acids.

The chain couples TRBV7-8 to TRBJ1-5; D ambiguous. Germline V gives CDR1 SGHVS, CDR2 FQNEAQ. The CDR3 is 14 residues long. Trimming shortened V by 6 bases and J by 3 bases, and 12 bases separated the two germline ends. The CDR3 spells CASSPTWDNQPQHF. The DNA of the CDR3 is TGTGCCAGCAGTCCTACGTGGGACAATCAGCCCCAGCATTTT.

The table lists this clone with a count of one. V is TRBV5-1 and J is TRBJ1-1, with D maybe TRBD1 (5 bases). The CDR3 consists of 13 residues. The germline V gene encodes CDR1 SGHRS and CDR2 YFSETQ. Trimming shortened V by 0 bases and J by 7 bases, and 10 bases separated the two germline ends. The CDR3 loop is CASSLASRVEAFF. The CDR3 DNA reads TGCGCCAGCAGCTTGGCCAGCAGGGTTGAAGCTTTCTTT.